What follows are 15 T cell receptor beta chains derived from one specimen sequenced in a study of cytomegalovirus exposure and HLA in healthy donors. The study ran its PCR with 60 Vbeta and 13 Jbeta primers. The data were produced by immunoSEQ multiplex PCR, yet TCRdb's version contains in-frame clones alone and is incomplete. Among 120,000 or so clones listed, about four fifths were seen once. The sample taken for sequencing was PBMCs. These receptors all come from a man younger than 35 in good health and CMV-seronegative.

This clone was recorded a few times. V and J are TRBV4-1 and TRBJ1-1; perhaps TRBD1 as D (5 bases). Trimming cost V 3 bases and J 5 bases, with 16 bases left between them. Germline values: CDR1 MGHRA, CDR2 YSYEKL. The CDR3 length is 15 residues. DNA for the CDR3: TGCGCCAGCAGCCAGTTTGGGGCGCGGGGGACTGAAGCTTTCTTT. Translated: CASSQFGARGTEAFF.

As regards this clone: A junction end diverges from the germline sequence, so it may reflect a read error. This chain connects TRBV13 to TRBJ1-1; D not resolved. CDR1 and CDR2 (germline): PRHDT, FYEKMQ (reference sequence). The CDR3 is made up of 11 amino acids. The CDR3 here is CASSHRVGVPF. CDR3 bases: TGTGCCAGCAGCCATAGGGTCGGGGTTCCGTTT.

The chain couples TRBV28 to TRBJ1-4; maybe TRBD1 (5 bases). The CDR3 has 16 residues. Per the germline V gene, CDR1 is MDHEN and CDR2 is SYDVKM. V lost 4 bases and J lost 0, with 12 bases in between. DNA of the CDR3: TGTGCCAGCAGTTCGGGGGGGGGAGCAACTAATGAAAAACTGTTTTTT. Protein: CASSSGGGATNEKLFF.

The chain uses TRBV9 and TRBJ1-1; perhaps TRBD1 as D (6 bases). The CDR3 totals 12 residues. Looked up from germline, CDR1 is SGDLS and CDR2 is YYNGEE. V was pared by 3 bases and J by 10 bases, with 13 bases between. CDR3 protein: CASSAQGAAAFF. CDR3 DNA sequence: TGTGCCAGCAGCGCACAGGGAGCTGCAGCTTTCTTT.

J is TRBJ1-1 and V is TRBV30, with D possibly TRBD1 on 6 matching bases. CDR3 length equals 13 residues. The V and J ends lost 0 bases and 6 bases respectively, with 11 bases between them. Per germline, CDR1 GTSNPN and CDR2 SVGIG (reference sequence). The CDR3 loop reads CAWSVTGGSEAFF. In DNA, the CDR3 is TGTGCCTGGAGTGTAACGGGGGGCTCTGAAGCTTTCTTT.

The chain couples TRBV5-1 to TRBJ2-7; 10 bases map to TRBD2. Looked up from germline, CDR1 is SGHRS and CDR2 is YFSETQ. The CDR3 runs 14 residues. V was clipped by 8 bases and J by 6 bases; unmatched bases: 11. The CDR3 sequence is CASSEREGYPEQYF. As DNA, the CDR3 is TGCGCCAGTTCCGAGCGGGAGGGCTATCCCGAGCAGTACTTC.

This chain connects TRBV5-1 to TRBJ1-2; a possible D gene is TRBD1 (5 bases). Deletions cut 0 bases from V and 3 bases from J, with 9 bases between. The CDR3 consists of 14 residues. CDR1 is SGHRS and CDR2 is YFSETQ in the germline V gene. This CDR3 reads CASSLAGGDYGYTF. CDR3 DNA sequence: TGCGCCAGCAGCTTGGCGGGGGGGGACTATGGCTACACCTTC. Full variable domain (missing parts from reference TRBV5-1 and TRBJ1-2): KAGVTQTPRYLIKTRGQQVTLSCSPISGHRSVSWYQQTPGQGLQFLFEYFSETQRNKGNFPGRFSGRQFSNSRSEMNVSTLELGDSALYLCASSLAGGDYGYTFGSGTRLTVV.

This clone was counted a single time. Other DNA sequences in the same sample also yield this CDR3. The gene calls are TRBV27 and TRBJ2-1; TRBD2 matches 10 bases. With 0 bases clipped from V and 4 bases from J, the junction kept 3 bases outside the gene matches. The CDR3 totals 16 residues. Germline V gene data show CDR1 as MNHEY and CDR2 as SMNVEV (reference sequence). The CDR3 DNA reads as TGTGCCAGCAGTTTATCAGAACTAGCGGGATACAATGAGCAGTTCTTC. The encoded protein is CASSLSELAGYNEQFF.

The gene calls are TRBV19 and TRBJ2-1; 12 bases align to TRBD2. Germline trimming cut 0 bases from V and 6 bases from J; bases unmatched to any gene: 12. CDR1 and CDR2 (germline): LNHDA, SQIVND (reference sequence). The CDR3 contains 19 residues. CDR3 nucleotide sequence: TGTGCCAGTAGTATAGAGTCGGCTAGCGGGAGGGCCATCGGCAATGAGCAGTTCTTC. It translates to CASSIESASGRAIGNEQFF.

The chain combines TRBV19 with TRBJ2-3; D unclear. V lost 4 bases to trimming and J lost 0 bases, with 20 bases between them. CDR1 and CDR2 from the germline V gene are LNHDA and SQIVND (reference sequence). The CDR3 length is 18 residues. The CDR3: CASSNGELITTSTDTQYF. CDR3 DNA sequence: TGTGCCAGTAGTAATGGTGAGCTGATTACTACTAGCACAGATACGCAGTATTTT.

This rearrangement joins TRBV5-6 to TRBJ1-5; tentative D call: TRBD1 (6 bases). The CDR3 has 14 residues. The ends were cut back, 1 base at V and 4 bases at J, with 9 bases in the middle. Germline assignment: CDR1 SGHDT and CDR2 YYEEEE. The CDR3 nucleotides are TGTGCCAGCAGCTTGCGGGACACGAATCAGCCCCAGCATTTT. It yields the protein CASSLRDTNQPQHF.

The V gene is TRBV7-9, the J gene TRBJ2-1; the match to TRBD2 covers 7 bases. Germline V lookup: CDR1 SEHNR, CDR2 FQNEAQ (reference sequence). This CDR3 has 14 residues. The V gene end was trimmed by 10 bases and the J gene end by 4 bases; junction bases not matched to a gene: 10. The CDR3 reads CAIPERDSYNEQFF. Written as DNA, the CDR3 is TGTGCCATTCCAGAGCGGGATTCGTACAATGAGCAGTTCTTC.

This clone was counted a few times. This sequence joins TRBV4-1 and TRBJ2-1, with TRBD2 as a possible D gene (6 bases). Trimming pared 1 base from V and 7 bases from J, leaving 17 bases between. CDR1 MGHRA and CDR2 YSYEKL come from the germline V gene. This CDR3 spans 16 amino acids. In nucleotides, the CDR3 is TGCGCCAGCAGCCAAGTGGAGGGCTATTACCTGAATGAGCAGTTCTTC. Translation: CASSQVEGYYLNEQFF.

This clone appeared a few times. The chain recombines TRBV6-5 with TRBJ2-7; 8 bases map to TRBD2. The CDR3 is 16 residues long. The trim removed 2 bases at V and 4 bases at J, leaving 10 bases unmatched. Germline V gene sequence: CDR1 MNHEY, CDR2 SVGAGI. CDR3 nucleotides: TGTGCCAGCAGTTACGCGGAGGCGGGAGGTGCTTACGAGCAGTACTTC. Translating it yields CASSYAEAGGAYEQYF.

The chain uses TRBV19 and TRBJ2-5; the match to TRBD1 covers 7 bases. Germline lookup yields CDR1 LNHDA and CDR2 SQIVND (reference sequence). This CDR3 region has 14 residues. J lost 1 base, V lost 5 bases, and 4 bases had no gene match. In DNA, the CDR3 is TGTGCCAGTAGTTTGACAGGGCTCCAAGAGACCCAGTACTTC. It encodes CASSLTGLQETQYF.